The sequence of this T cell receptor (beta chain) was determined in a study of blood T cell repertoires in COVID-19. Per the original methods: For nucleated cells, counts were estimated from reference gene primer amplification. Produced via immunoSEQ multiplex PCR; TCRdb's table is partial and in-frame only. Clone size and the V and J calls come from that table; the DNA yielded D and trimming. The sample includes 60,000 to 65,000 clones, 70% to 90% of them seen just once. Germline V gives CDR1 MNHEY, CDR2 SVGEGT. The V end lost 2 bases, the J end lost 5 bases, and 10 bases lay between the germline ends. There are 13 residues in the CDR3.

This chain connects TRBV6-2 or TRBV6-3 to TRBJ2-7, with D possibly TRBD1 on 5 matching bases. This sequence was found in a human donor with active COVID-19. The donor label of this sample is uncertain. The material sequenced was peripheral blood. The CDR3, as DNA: TGTGCCAGCAGTTACATAGGGGTCGACGAGCAGTACTTC. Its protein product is CASSYIGVDEQYF.